This TCR beta chain was retrieved from a study of T cell repertoires in aging, cancer and after chemotherapy. Across the whole study: About 9 million TCR reads made up the full dataset.

TRB rearrangements spanning V, D and J were amplified using mixed TRB-A/B primers. MiXCR was run by TCRdb on the multiplex PCR reads, yielding one entry per CDR3 protein. The table lists about 8,700 distinct CDR3 sequences, around 57% of them singletons. Whole-study results and caveats: In healthy donors, age-related TCR diversity loss mainly reflected lost richness.

TCR beta rearrangements were amplified from peripheral blood genomic DNA. This clonotype was recorded once. Its antigen remains unknown. The CDR3 has 13 amino acids. CDR1 GTSNPN and CDR2 SVGIG come from the germline V gene (reference sequence). The V end was cut by 3 bases, the J end by 5 bases, with 11 bases between. The receptor's source is a human donor in good health. Source material: blood. V and J are TRBV30 and TRBJ1-5; perhaps TRBD1 as D (5 bases). CDR3: CAWSPGIDQPQHF. The CDR3 nucleotides read TGTGCCTGGAGCCCAGGGATAGATCAGCCCCAGCATTTT.